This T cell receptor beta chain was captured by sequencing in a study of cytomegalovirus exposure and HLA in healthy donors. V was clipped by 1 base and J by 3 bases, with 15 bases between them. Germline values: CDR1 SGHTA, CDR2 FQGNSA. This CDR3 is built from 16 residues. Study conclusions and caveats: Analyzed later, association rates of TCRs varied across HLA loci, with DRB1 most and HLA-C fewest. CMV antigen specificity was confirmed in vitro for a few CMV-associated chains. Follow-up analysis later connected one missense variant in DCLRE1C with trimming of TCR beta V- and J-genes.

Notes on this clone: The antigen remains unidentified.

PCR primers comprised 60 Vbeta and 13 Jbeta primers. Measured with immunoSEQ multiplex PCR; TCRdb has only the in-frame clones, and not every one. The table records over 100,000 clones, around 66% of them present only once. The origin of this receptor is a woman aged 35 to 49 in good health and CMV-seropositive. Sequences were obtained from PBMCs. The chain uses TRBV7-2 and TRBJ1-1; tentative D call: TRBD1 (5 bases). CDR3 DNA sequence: TGTGCCAGCAGCTTAGTGGCAGGGTCGGGTTACACTGAAGCTTTCTTT. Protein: CASSLVAGSGYTEAFF.